This T cell receptor beta chain was captured in a study of shared clonotypes between healthy human individuals. Overall study findings and caveats: Among donors, the sharing of clonotypes was expected to be influenced by sequencing depth.

Subsets obtained from CD4+ cells comprised CD45RA+ naive and CD45RA-negative memory cells. The repertoire was sequenced with immunoSEQ multiplex PCR; TCRdb's copy has only in-frame clones and lacks some. The sample shows about 2.4 million clones, more than 85% of them seen only once. This clone appeared once. What it binds is unknown. Germline V CDR1 and CDR2: SQVTM, ANQGSEA. This CDR3 region has 13 residues. The ends lost 6 bases at V and 4 bases at J; junction bases unmatched: 7. Input material: naive CD4+ T cells from PBMCs. Described subset: CD45RA+ positively selected. This receptor was identified in a man younger than 35 in good health. Some clones in this sample may be carry-over from other donors' samples. The chain recombines TRBV29-1 with TRBJ2-5; 8 positions match TRBD2. The CDR3 is CSVRGLVRETQYF. As DNA, the CDR3 is TGCAGCGTGAGGGGACTAGTGCGAGAGACCCAGTACTTC. The full variable domain, in which reference TRBV29-1 and TRBJ2-5 provide the parts outside the CDR3, is SAVISQKPSRDICQRGTSLTIQCQVDSQVTMMFWYRQQPGQSLTLIATANQGSEATYESGFVIDKFPISRPNLTFSTLTVSNMSPEDSSIYLCSVRGLVRETQYFGPGTRLLVL.